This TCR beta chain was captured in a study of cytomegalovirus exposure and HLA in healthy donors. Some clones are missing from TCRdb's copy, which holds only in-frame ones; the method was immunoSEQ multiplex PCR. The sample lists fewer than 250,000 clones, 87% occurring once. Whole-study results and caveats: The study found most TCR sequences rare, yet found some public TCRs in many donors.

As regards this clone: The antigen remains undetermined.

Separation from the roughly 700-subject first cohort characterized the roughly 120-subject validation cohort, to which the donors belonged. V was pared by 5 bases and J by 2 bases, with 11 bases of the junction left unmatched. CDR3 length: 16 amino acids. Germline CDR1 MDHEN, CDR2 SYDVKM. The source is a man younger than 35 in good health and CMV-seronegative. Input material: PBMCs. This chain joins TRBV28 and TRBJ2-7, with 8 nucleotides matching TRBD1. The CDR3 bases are TGTGCCAGCAGTGTACCAACCGGGACAGGCACCTACGAGCAGTACTTC. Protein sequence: CASSVPTGTGTYEQYF.